The T cell receptor beta chain described here comes from a study of breast tumors, draining lymph nodes, adjacent tissues. Comment on this clonotype: This may come from a read error, since a much larger clone is one base off.

Breast cancer patients provided tissue from their axillary draining lymph nodes. Looked up from germline, CDR1 is DFQATT and CDR2 is SNEGSKA (reference sequence). The CDR3 spans 13 residues. From the multiplex PCR reads, TCRdb called clonotypes with MiXCR, one entry per CDR3 protein. This sample has 200,000 or so distinct CDR3 sequences; around 29% occur once, and the top ten carry around 4.5%. The chain employs TRBV20-1 and TRBJ1-4; maybe TRBD1 (5 bases). The sequencing sample was made of axillary lymph node tissue. This sequence originates from a female donor with breast cancer. Some clones in this sample may be carry-over from other donors' samples. CDR3 nucleotide sequence: TGCAGTGCTAGTTCGGGGCCTAATGAAACACTGTTTTTT. Its translation is CSASSGPNETLFF.